A single sample gave rise to the 10 T cell receptor beta chains below, sequenced in a study of cytotoxic CD8 clonotypes in ibrutinib-treated CLL. Using immunoSEQ multiplex PCR, the repertoire was profiled, and TCRdb retains in-frame clones only, with some absent. The sample lists 7,900 or so clones, roughly 80% occurring once. The sample was PBMCs, taken before ibrutinib treatment. These receptors came from a human donor with chronic lymphocytic leukemia.

The chain carries TRBV5-4 and TRBJ1-1; possibly TRBD1 for D (5 bases). This CDR3 is 14 amino acids long. V lost 5 bases and J 9 bases, leaving 20 bases between the germline ends. The germline gives CDR1 SGHNT, CDR2 YYREEE (reference sequence). Here the CDR3 reads CASRAGTLSVKAFF. The CDR3 DNA reads as TGTGCCAGCAGGGCCGGGACCCTTAGTGTTAAAGCTTTCTTT.

The chain is built from TRBV6-5 and TRBJ2-1; 13 bases fit TRBD2. The germline V gene has CDR1 MNHEY and CDR2 SVGAGI. This CDR3 comprises 15 residues. Trimming at V came to 5 bases and at J to 9 bases, leaving 7 bases not matched to a gene. The CDR3 loop is CASSKGLAGVGEQFF. DNA for the CDR3: TGTGCCAGCAGTAAAGGACTAGCGGGGGTTGGTGAGCAGTTCTTC.

The V gene is TRBV7-3, the J gene TRBJ2-2; D is uncertain. Trimming left V 8 bases short and J 6 bases short, with 13 bases between. CDR1 is SGHTA, CDR2 FQGTGA, per germline. The CDR3 totals 13 residues. CDR3 sequence (DNA): TGTGCCAGCGGAATGGGTTGGTCCGGGGAGCTGTTTTTT. This sequence encodes CASGMGWSGELFF.

The J gene is TRBJ1-5, the V gene TRBV30; TRBD1 matches 8 bases. CDR1 is GTSNPN, CDR2 SVGIG, per germline (reference sequence). This CDR3 is built from 13 residues. Trimming took 5 bases from V and 4 from J; bases not matched to a gene: 4. CDR3 in amino acids: CAWAGQGNQPQHF. As DNA, the CDR3 is TGTGCCTGGGCCGGACAGGGTAATCAGCCCCAGCATTTT.

The V gene is TRBV9, the J gene TRBJ2-3, with D perhaps matching TRBD1 or TRBD2 (5 bases each). The CDR3 consists of 15 residues. V lost 2 bases and J 2 bases, leaving 12 bases between the germline ends. Germline loops: CDR1 SGDLS, CDR2 YYNGEE. This CDR3 is CASSVLGDATDTQYF. As DNA, the CDR3 is TGTGCCAGCAGCGTCTTGGGGGACGCCACAGATACGCAGTATTTT.

This clone appeared a few times. The rearrangement uses TRBV28 and TRBJ2-4, with D possibly TRBD2 on 5 matching bases. CDR3 length: 16 amino acids. Germline CDR1 MDHEN, CDR2 SYDVKM. V lost 5 bases to trimming and J lost 0 bases, with 14 bases between them. CDR3 loop: CASSTTGFLAKNIQYF. Here the CDR3 DNA reads TGTGCCAGCAGTACGACGGGGTTCCTAGCCAAAAACATTCAGTACTTC.

This clone was seen a few times. The rearrangement joins TRBV11-3 to TRBJ1-2; D unresolved. The V gene lost 5 bases and the J gene lost 7 bases, with 11 bases spanning the gap. The V gene's germline CDR1 is SGHNT and CDR2 YENEEA. The CDR3 covers 12 residues. The CDR3 nucleotides are TGTGCCAGCAGCATAAGACAACCTGGCTACACCTTC. This gives the protein CASSIRQPGYTF.

The chain employs TRBV6-1 and TRBJ2-7; D might be TRBD2 (5 bases). CDR3 length: 14 residues. V lost 3 bases, J lost 6 bases, and 15 bases lay in between. Per germline, CDR1 MNHNS and CDR2 SASEGT. In nucleotides, the CDR3 is TGTGCCAGCAGTGAGTTCCAGCGGCCAACCGAGCAGTACTTC. Encoded protein: CASSEFQRPTEQYF.

This chain connects TRBV29-1 to TRBJ1-2; TRBD1 agrees at 7 bases. Germline CDR1 is SQVTM and CDR2 is ANQGSEA. J was trimmed by 4 bases and V by 5 bases; bases with no gene match: 13. The CDR3 covers 15 residues. The CDR3 is CSVSTPRGRAYGYTF. CDR3 DNA sequence: TGCAGCGTTTCTACTCCGAGGGGGCGCGCCTATGGCTACACCTTC.

The chain joins TRBV6-5 to TRBJ1-5; TRBD1 might be the D (6 bases). This CDR3 contains 16 residues. CDR1 and CDR2 (germline): MNHEY, SVGAGI. With 4 bases removed from V and 7 bases from J, the gap between germline ends came to 20 bases. The CDR3 sequence is CASSSHGTNPGQPQHF. In nucleotides, the CDR3 is TGTGCCAGCAGTTCCCATGGGACAAACCCCGGCCAGCCCCAGCATTTT.